This is a list of T cell receptor beta chains from one sample in a study of CD8+CD57+ T cells in acquired aplastic anemia. Via MiXCR, TCRdb re-called the reads, giving one row per CDR3 protein. The repertoire holds some 200,000 distinct CDR3 sequences, with 48% as singletons. Sequencing was carried out using sorted CD4+, CD8+, or CD8+CD57+ T cells (not recorded which) from PBMCs. The receptor set was obtained from a human donor with aplastic anemia. CDR3s include the opening cysteine and the closing phenylalanine or tryptophan. The order of the fields is CDR3 length, J gene, D gene, V gene, clone size, CDR3 DNA, CDR3 protein. D genes are given only for firm matches. Clone sizes are given selectively: once, few, many, or a class where the clone is expanded.

CDR3 length: 11; J gene: TRBJ1-1; D gene: NA; V gene: TRBV9; clone size: few; CDR3 DNA: TGTGCCAGCAGGGCGAACACTGAAGCTTTCTTT; CDR3 protein: CASRANTEAFF
CDR3 length: 19; J gene: TRBJ2-2; D gene: NA; V gene: TRBV4-2; clone size: few; CDR3 DNA: TGTGCCAGCAGCCAAGAAGGATTCGAGGCACTAGTCGCGTCCGGGGAGCTGTTTTTT; CDR3 protein: CASSQEGFEALVASGELFF
CDR3 length: 13; J gene: TRBJ1-6; D gene: TRBD1; V gene: TRBV2; clone size: once; CDR3 DNA: TGTGCCAGCAGCGGACAGGGGTATTCACCCCCCCACTTT; CDR3 protein: CASSGQGYSPPHF
CDR3 length: 14; J gene: TRBJ2-4; D gene: NA; V gene: TRBV5-4; clone size: NA; CDR3 DNA: TGTGCCAGCAGCTTTTCAGGGTACCAAAACATTCAGTACTTC; CDR3 protein: CASSFSGYQNIQYF
CDR3 length: 16; J gene: TRBJ2-2; D gene: NA; V gene: TRBV9; clone size: many; CDR3 DNA: TGTGCCAGCAGCCCAATTGTTGGCTCGAACACCGGGGAGCTGTTTTTT; CDR3 protein: CASSPIVGSNTGELFF
CDR3 length: 13; J gene: TRBJ2-6; D gene: NA; V gene: TRBV7-9; clone size: NA; CDR3 DNA: TGTGCCAGCAGCTTAGCCACACAAAACGTCCTGACTTTC; CDR3 protein: CASSLATQNVLTF
CDR3 length: 15; J gene: TRBJ1-6; D gene: NA; V gene: TRBV5-5; clone size: many; CDR3 DNA: TGTGCCAGCAGCGGGGGTAGGGACACCGATTCACCCCTCCACTTT; CDR3 protein: CASSGGRDTDSPLHF
CDR3 length: 13; J gene: TRBJ1-3; D gene: NA; V gene: TRBV9; clone size: NA; CDR3 DNA: TGTGCCAGCAGCGTTGGCCAGGAAGAGACCATATATTTT; CDR3 protein: CASSVGQEETIYF
CDR3 length: 14; J gene: TRBJ2-1; D gene: TRBD2; V gene: TRBV10-3; clone size: few; CDR3 DNA: TGTGCCATCGAAGGCGGGGGAGCCTACAATGAGCAGTTCTTC; CDR3 protein: CAIEGGGAYNEQFF
CDR3 length: 15; J gene: TRBJ2-7; D gene: NA; V gene: TRBV19; clone size: many; CDR3 DNA: TGTGCCAGTAGTATTAGTCAGTACCGTTCCTACGAGCAGTACTTC; CDR3 protein: CASSISQYRSYEQYF
CDR3 length: 13; J gene: TRBJ2-7; D gene: TRBD1; V gene: TRBV20-1; clone size: NA; CDR3 DNA: TGCAGTGGCAGCCGGGACAGACCCTACGAGCAGTACTTC; CDR3 protein: CSGSRDRPYEQYF
CDR3 length: 14; J gene: TRBJ2-2; D gene: NA; V gene: TRBV6-1; clone size: many; CDR3 DNA: TGTGCCAGCCGGATCCTAACATCTACCGGGGAGCTGTTTTTT; CDR3 protein: CASRILTSTGELFF
CDR3 length: 14; J gene: TRBJ2-5; D gene: NA; V gene: TRBV3-1; clone size: NA; CDR3 DNA: TGTGCCAGCAGCCTTACTGCGGACTTTTTAACCCAGTACTTC; CDR3 protein: CASSLTADFLTQYF
CDR3 length: 14; J gene: TRBJ2-7; D gene: NA; V gene: TRBV9; clone size: NA; CDR3 DNA: TGTGCCAGCAGCGTAGCTCACTTCTCCTACGAGCAGTACTTC; CDR3 protein: CASSVAHFSYEQYF
CDR3 length: 15; J gene: TRBJ2-1; D gene: NA; V gene: TRBV10-1; clone size: once; CDR3 DNA: TGCGCCAGCAGTGAGTCGAGGGGGTTAACGAATGAGCAGTTCTTC; CDR3 protein: CASSESRGLTNEQFF
CDR3 length: 17; J gene: TRBJ1-1; D gene: TRBD1; V gene: TRBV27; clone size: NA; CDR3 DNA: TGTGCCAGCAGTTTTGCACCCTACAGGGGGAGGCTTACTGAAGCTTTCTTT; CDR3 protein: CASSFAPYRGRLTEAFF
CDR3 length: 15; J gene: TRBJ2-5; D gene: NA; V gene: TRBV10-1; clone size: once; CDR3 DNA: TGCGCCAGCAGTGAGAGACCTCGGGACCGGGAGACCCAGTACTTC; CDR3 protein: CASSERPRDRETQYF
CDR3 length: 16; J gene: TRBJ2-7; D gene: TRBD2; V gene: TRBV11-2; clone size: NA; CDR3 DNA: TGTGCCAGCAGCCGAGGAGTGGGAGGGAGGGATTACGAGCAGTACTTC; CDR3 protein: CASSRGVGGRDYEQYF
CDR3 length: 14; J gene: TRBJ2-5; D gene: NA; V gene: TRBV15; clone size: NA; CDR3 DNA: TGTGCCACCAGCAGAGTTGGCCGTGGGGAGACCCAGTACTTC; CDR3 protein: CATSRVGRGETQYF
CDR3 length: 12; J gene: TRBJ1-4; D gene: NA; V gene: TRBV4-1; clone size: many; CDR3 DNA: TGCGCCAGCAGCCAAGTGGGGGAAAAACTGTTTTTT; CDR3 protein: CASSQVGEKLFF
CDR3 length: 14; J gene: TRBJ2-5; D gene: TRBD1; V gene: TRBV27; clone size: NA; CDR3 DNA: TGTGCCAGCAGCTCACCAGGGGGCCAAGAGACCCAGTACTTC; CDR3 protein: CASSSPGGQETQYF
CDR3 length: 15; J gene: TRBJ1-1; D gene: NA; V gene: TRBV4-1; clone size: NA; CDR3 DNA: TGCGCCAGCAGCCGAAGCTCTGGGGGTTTCACTGAAGCTTTCTTT; CDR3 protein: CASSRSSGGFTEAFF
CDR3 length: 15; J gene: TRBJ1-1; D gene: TRBD1; V gene: TRBV12-3/TRBV12-4; clone size: many; CDR3 DNA: TGTGCCAGCAAGGTACAGGGGGCATGGGGCACTGAAGCTTTCTTT; CDR3 protein: CASKVQGAWGTEAFF
CDR3 length: 15; J gene: TRBJ2-2; D gene: NA; V gene: TRBV5-8; clone size: NA; CDR3 DNA: TGTGCCAGCAGCTTGAATCTCGTAGGGTCCGGGGAGCTGTTTTTT; CDR3 protein: CASSLNLVGSGELFF
CDR3 length: 15; J gene: TRBJ1-5; D gene: NA; V gene: TRBV5-1; clone size: NA; CDR3 DNA: TGCGCCAGCAGCTTGGAAGGGGATCGCAATCAGCCCCAGCATTTT; CDR3 protein: CASSLEGDRNQPQHF
CDR3 length: 15; J gene: TRBJ1-5; D gene: NA; V gene: TRBV12-3/TRBV12-4; clone size: many; CDR3 DNA: TGTGCCAGCAGCCGGGACATCGGAGGAGTGGAGCCCCAGCATTTT; CDR3 protein: CASSRDIGGVEPQHF
CDR3 length: 15; J gene: TRBJ1-5; D gene: NA; V gene: TRBV6-2/TRBV6-3; clone size: few; CDR3 DNA: TGTGCCAGCAGTTCCCCATCACTACCGCGACAGCCCCAGCATTTT; CDR3 protein: CASSSPSLPRQPQHF
CDR3 length: 14; J gene: TRBJ2-7; D gene: TRBD1; V gene: TRBV24-1; clone size: NA; CDR3 DNA: TGTGCCACCAGTGAACCGGGACAGGGCCACGAGCAGTACTTC; CDR3 protein: CATSEPGQGHEQYF
CDR3 length: 14; J gene: TRBJ2-7; D gene: NA; V gene: TRBV12-3/TRBV12-4; clone size: many; CDR3 DNA: TGTGCCAGCAGCTTAGGTGGCGGATCCTACGAGCAGTACTTC; CDR3 protein: CASSLGGGSYEQYF
CDR3 length: 15; J gene: TRBJ2-1; D gene: TRBD2; V gene: TRBV20-1; clone size: many; CDR3 DNA: TGCAGTGCTGCCGGACTAGCGGTCTCCTACAATGAGCAGTTCTTC; CDR3 protein: CSAAGLAVSYNEQFF
CDR3 length: 14; J gene: TRBJ1-2; D gene: TRBD1; V gene: TRBV5-4; clone size: NA; CDR3 DNA: TGTGCCAGCAATCCGGGACAGGGGGCGCAAGGCTACACCTTC; CDR3 protein: CASNPGQGAQGYTF
CDR3 length: 12; J gene: TRBJ2-5; D gene: NA; V gene: TRBV20-1; clone size: NA; CDR3 DNA: TGCAGCGCTAGATGGACCCTAGAGACCCTGTACTTC; CDR3 protein: CSARWTLETLYF
CDR3 length: 14; J gene: TRBJ1-1; D gene: NA; V gene: TRBV6-5; clone size: many; CDR3 DNA: TGTGCCAGCAGTAGTAGGACGGTGAACACTGAAGCTTTCTTT; CDR3 protein: CASSSRTVNTEAFF
CDR3 length: 15; J gene: TRBJ2-3; D gene: TRBD2; V gene: TRBV9; clone size: few; CDR3 DNA: TGTGCCAGCAGCGTAGGGTCGGGAGGGACAGATACGCAGTATTTT; CDR3 protein: CASSVGSGGTDTQYF
CDR3 length: 12; J gene: TRBJ1-1; D gene: NA; V gene: TRBV10-3; clone size: NA; CDR3 DNA: TGTGCCAACAGTGCCGGGAACACTGAAGCTTTCTTT; CDR3 protein: CANSAGNTEAFF
CDR3 length: 13; J gene: TRBJ2-7; D gene: NA; V gene: TRBV7-6; clone size: NA; CDR3 DNA: TGTGCTAGACTTGGTGGCGGAGCCTACGAGCAGTACTTC; CDR3 protein: CARLGGGAYEQYF
CDR3 length: 15; J gene: TRBJ2-5; D gene: NA; V gene: TRBV2; clone size: few; CDR3 DNA: TGTGCCACGTCGTTGACACTTGGAATGCAAGAGACCCAGTACTTC; CDR3 protein: CATSLTLGMQETQYF
CDR3 length: 13; J gene: TRBJ1-4; D gene: NA; V gene: TRBV25-1; clone size: NA; CDR3 DNA: TGTGCCAGCAGTGAGATGGGGAAGGAAAAACTGTTTTTT; CDR3 protein: CASSEMGKEKLFF
CDR3 length: 15; J gene: TRBJ2-5; D gene: NA; V gene: TRBV6-5; clone size: many; CDR3 DNA: TGTGCCAGCAGTTACTCGGGTGAGGGTTCTGAGACCCAGTACTTC; CDR3 protein: CASSYSGEGSETQYF
CDR3 length: 13; J gene: TRBJ2-1; D gene: TRBD1; V gene: TRBV29-1; clone size: few; CDR3 DNA: TGCAGCGACGGACAGGGAACCTACAATGAGCAGTTCTTC; CDR3 protein: CSDGQGTYNEQFF
CDR3 length: 13; J gene: TRBJ2-7; D gene: NA; V gene: TRBV5-7; clone size: many; CDR3 DNA: TGTGCCAGCAGCTTGTCGGATCCCTACGAGCAGTACTTC; CDR3 protein: CASSLSDPYEQYF
CDR3 length: 13; J gene: TRBJ2-3; D gene: TRBD1; V gene: TRBV20-1; clone size: NA; CDR3 DNA: TGCAGCCTTGGGGACAGGGACACAGATACGCAGTATTTT; CDR3 protein: CSLGDRDTDTQYF
CDR3 length: 12; J gene: TRBJ2-5; D gene: NA; V gene: TRBV24-1; clone size: NA; CDR3 DNA: TGTGCCACCAGTGACCACCAAGAGACCCAGTACTTC; CDR3 protein: CATSDHQETQYF
CDR3 length: 11; J gene: TRBJ2-7; D gene: NA; V gene: TRBV6-1; clone size: many; CDR3 DNA: TGTGCCAGCGGACGTACCTACGAGCAGTACTTC; CDR3 protein: CASGRTYEQYF